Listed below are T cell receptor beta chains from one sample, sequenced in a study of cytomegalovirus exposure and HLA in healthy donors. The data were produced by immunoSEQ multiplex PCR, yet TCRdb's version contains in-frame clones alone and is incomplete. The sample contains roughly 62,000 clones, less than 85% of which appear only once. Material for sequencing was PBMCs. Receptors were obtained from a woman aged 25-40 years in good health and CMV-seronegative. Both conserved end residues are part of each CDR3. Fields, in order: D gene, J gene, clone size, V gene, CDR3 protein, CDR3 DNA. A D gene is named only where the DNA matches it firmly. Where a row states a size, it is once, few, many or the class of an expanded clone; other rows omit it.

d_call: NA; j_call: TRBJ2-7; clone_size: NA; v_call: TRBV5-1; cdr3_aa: CASSLEASGYEQYF; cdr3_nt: TGCGCCAGCAGCCTTGAGGCCTCCGGGTACGAGCAGTACTTC
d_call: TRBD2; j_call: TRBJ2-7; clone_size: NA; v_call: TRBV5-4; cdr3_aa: CASSLLASGKDEQYF; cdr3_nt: TGTGCCAGCAGCTTGCTTGCTAGCGGGAAAGACGAGCAGTACTTC
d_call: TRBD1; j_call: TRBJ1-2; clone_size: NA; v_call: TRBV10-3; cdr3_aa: CAIRNRDSVYGYTF; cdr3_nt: TGTGCCATCAGGAACCGGGACAGTGTCTATGGCTACACCTTC
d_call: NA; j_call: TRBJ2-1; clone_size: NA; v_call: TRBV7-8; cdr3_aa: CASSLESRYTSYNEQFF; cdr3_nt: TGTGCCAGCAGCTTAGAATCGCGCTATACCTCCTACAATGAGCAGTTCTTC
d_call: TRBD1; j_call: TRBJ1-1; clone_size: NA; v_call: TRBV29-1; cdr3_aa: CSVNGQGIGTEAFF; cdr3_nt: TGCAGCGTGAACGGACAGGGGATTGGCACTGAAGCTTTCTTT
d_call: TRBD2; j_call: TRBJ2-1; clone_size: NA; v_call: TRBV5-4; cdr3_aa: CASSPNPGGSGANEQFF; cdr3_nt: TGTGCCAGCAGCCCGAACCCGGGGGGTAGCGGGGCGAATGAGCAGTTCTTC
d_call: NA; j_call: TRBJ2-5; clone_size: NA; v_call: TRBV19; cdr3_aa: CASSSVAVEVGETQYF; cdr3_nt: TGTGCCAGTAGTTCGGTGGCGGTAGAGGTTGGAGAGACCCAGTACTTC
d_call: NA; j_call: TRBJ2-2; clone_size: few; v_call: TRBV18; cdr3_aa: CASSPTYRDINTGELFF; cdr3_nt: TGTGCCAGCTCACCGACGTATCGGGACATTAACACCGGGGAGCTGTTTTTT
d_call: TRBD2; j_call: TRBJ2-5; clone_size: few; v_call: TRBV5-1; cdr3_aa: CASWTREGRETQYF; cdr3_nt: TGCGCCAGCTGGACCCGGGAGGGCCGGGAGACCCAGTACTTC
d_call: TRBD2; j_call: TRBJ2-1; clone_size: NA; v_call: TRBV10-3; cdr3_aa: CAISESGLDNEQFF; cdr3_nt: TGTGCCATCAGTGAGTCGGGACTAGATAATGAGCAGTTCTTC
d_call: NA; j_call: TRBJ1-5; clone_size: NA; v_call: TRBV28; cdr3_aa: CASSFGGQQPQHF; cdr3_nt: TGTGCCAGCAGTTTCGGGGGGCAACAGCCCCAGCATTTT
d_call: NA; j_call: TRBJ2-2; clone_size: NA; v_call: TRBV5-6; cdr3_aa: CASSFYGVNTGELFF; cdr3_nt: TGTGCCAGCAGCTTCTACGGGGTGAACACCGGGGAGCTGTTTTTT
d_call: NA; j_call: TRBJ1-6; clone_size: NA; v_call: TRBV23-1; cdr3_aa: CASSHPGRVNSPLHF; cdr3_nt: TGCGCCAGCAGTCACCCCGGCAGGGTGAATTCACCCCTCCACTTT
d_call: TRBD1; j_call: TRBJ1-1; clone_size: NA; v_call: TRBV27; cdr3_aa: CASSSNLQGAESFF; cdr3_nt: TGTGCCAGCAGTTCCAACCTTCAGGGGGCAGAATCTTTCTTT
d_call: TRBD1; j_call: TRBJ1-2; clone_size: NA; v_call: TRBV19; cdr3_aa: CASSPGTGVRYGYTF; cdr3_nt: TGTGCCAGTAGTCCCGGGACAGGGGTTAGGTATGGCTACACCTTC
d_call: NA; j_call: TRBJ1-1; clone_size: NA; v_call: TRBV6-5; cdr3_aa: CASSYSGGGYTEAFF; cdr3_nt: TGTGCCAGCAGTTACTCCGGGGGAGGGTACACTGAAGCTTTCTTT
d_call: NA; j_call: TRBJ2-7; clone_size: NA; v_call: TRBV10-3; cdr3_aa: CATKGNRDHYEQYF; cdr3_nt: TGTGCCACCAAGGGAAACAGGGATCATTACGAGCAGTACTTC
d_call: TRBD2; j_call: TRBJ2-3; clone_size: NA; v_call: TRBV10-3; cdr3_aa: CAISLIAGGPIDTQYF; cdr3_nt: TGTGCCATCAGCCTTATAGCGGGAGGGCCAATCGATACGCAGTATTTT
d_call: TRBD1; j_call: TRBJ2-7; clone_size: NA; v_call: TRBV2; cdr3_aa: CASSDNRGSFYF; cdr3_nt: TGTGCCAGCAGTGATAACAGGGGGTCGTTCTACTTC
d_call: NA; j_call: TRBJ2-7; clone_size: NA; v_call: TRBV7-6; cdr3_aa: CASSLGADEQYF; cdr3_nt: TGTGCCAGCAGTCTGGGGGCTGACGAGCAGTACTTC
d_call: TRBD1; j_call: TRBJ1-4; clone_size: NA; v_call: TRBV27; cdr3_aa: CASSLSRGRGNEKLFF; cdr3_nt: TGTGCCAGCAGTTTATCCAGGGGGCGAGGGAATGAAAAACTGTTTTTT
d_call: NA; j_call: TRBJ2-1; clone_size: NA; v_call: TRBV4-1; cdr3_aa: CASSQDRGTVEQFF; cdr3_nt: TGCGCCAGCAGCCAAGATAGGGGGACGGTTGAGCAGTTCTTC
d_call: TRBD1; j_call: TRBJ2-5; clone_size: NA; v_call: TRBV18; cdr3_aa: CASSSDRDQETQYF; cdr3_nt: TGTGCCAGCTCATCCGACAGGGATCAAGAGACCCAGTACTTC
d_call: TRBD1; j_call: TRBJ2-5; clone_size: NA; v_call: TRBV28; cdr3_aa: CASSSQDRGPRETQYF; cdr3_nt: TGTGCCAGCAGTTCTCAGGACAGGGGCCCCAGAGAGACCCAGTACTTC
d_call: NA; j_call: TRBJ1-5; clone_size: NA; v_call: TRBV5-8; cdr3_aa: CASSGTGNQPQHF; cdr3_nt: TGTGCCAGCAGCGGTACAGGGAATCAGCCCCAGCATTTT
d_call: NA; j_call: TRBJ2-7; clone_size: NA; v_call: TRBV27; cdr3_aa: CASSSGYEQYF; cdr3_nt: TGTGCCAGCAGTTCGGGCTACGAGCAGTACTTC
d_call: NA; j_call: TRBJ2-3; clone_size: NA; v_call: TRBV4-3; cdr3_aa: CASSQDRPGGLGDTQYF; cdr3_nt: TGCGCCAGCAGCCAAGATCGCCCCGGGGGACTCGGGGATACGCAGTATTTT
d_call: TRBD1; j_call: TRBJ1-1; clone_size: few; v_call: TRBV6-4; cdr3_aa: CASSLQGATEAFF; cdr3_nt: TGTGCCAGCAGTTTACAGGGGGCCACTGAAGCTTTCTTT
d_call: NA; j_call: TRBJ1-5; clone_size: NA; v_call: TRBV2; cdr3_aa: CASRPGLSGNQPQHF; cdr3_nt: TGTGCCAGCAGACCCGGACTCTCGGGCAATCAGCCCCAGCATTTT
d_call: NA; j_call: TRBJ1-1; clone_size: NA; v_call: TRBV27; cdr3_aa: CASSFRDTSRNTEAFF; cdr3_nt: TGTGCCAGCAGTTTTCGGGACACCTCGAGGAACACTGAAGCTTTCTTT
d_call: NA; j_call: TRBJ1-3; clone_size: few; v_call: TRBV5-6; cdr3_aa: CASSLRRGSGNTIYF; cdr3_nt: TGTGCCAGCAGCCTGCGGCGGGGCTCTGGAAACACCATATATTTT
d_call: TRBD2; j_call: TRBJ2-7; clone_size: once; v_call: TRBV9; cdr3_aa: CASSVGLAGAFSYEQYF; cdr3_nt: TGTGCCAGCAGCGTAGGGCTAGCGGGAGCCTTCTCCTACGAGCAGTACTTC
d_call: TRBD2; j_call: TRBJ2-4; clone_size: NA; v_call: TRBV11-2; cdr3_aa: CASSLTSGAKNIQYF; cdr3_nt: TGTGCCAGCAGCTTGACTAGCGGAGCCAAAAACATTCAGTACTTC
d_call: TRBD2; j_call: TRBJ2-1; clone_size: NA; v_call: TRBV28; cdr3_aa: CASSPPGLAAGNEQFF; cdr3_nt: TGTGCCAGCAGTCCTCCGGGACTAGCGGCGGGGAATGAGCAGTTCTTC
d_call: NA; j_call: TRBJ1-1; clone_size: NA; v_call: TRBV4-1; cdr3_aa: CASSQDRGTEAFF; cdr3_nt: TGCGCCAGCAGCCAAGATCGGGGTACTGAAGCTTTCTTT
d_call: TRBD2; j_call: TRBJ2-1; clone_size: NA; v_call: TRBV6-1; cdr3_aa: CASSEALGLGGNEQFF; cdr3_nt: TGTGCCAGCAGTGAAGCTCTGGGACTCGGGGGGAATGAGCAGTTCTTC
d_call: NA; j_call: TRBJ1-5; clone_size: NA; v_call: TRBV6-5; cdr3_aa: CASRTQNQPQHF; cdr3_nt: TGTGCCAGCAGGACTCAGAATCAGCCCCAGCATTTT
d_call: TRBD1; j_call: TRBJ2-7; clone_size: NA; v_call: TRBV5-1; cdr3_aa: CASSFRTIQTTGDKDSYEQYF; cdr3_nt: TGCGCCAGCAGCTTCCGAACCATTCAAACCACAGGGGATAAAGACTCCTACGAGCAGTACTTC
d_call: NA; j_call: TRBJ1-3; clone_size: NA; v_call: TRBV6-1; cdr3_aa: CASSGGFSGNTIYF; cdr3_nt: TGTGCCAGCAGTGGAGGCTTCTCTGGAAACACCATATATTTT
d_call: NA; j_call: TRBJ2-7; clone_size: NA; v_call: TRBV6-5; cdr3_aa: CASGFGTPKDQYF; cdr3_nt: TGTGCCAGCGGATTTGGGACTCCCAAAGATCAGTACTTC
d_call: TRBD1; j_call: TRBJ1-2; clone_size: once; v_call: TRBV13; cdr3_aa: CASSPGTGGLSYGYTF; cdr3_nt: TGTGCCAGCAGTCCCGGGACAGGAGGCCTCAGCTATGGCTACACCTTC